This T cell receptor beta chain derives from a study of immune evolution from preneoplasia to lung adenocarcinoma. Notes on the study in general: Top clone frequencies peaked in normal lung, apparently declining through invasive adenocarcinoma. Later-stage lesions appeared to have more T cells, more diversity, less clonality.

In regard to this clone: What it binds is not known.

Patients had resection in Japan or China between the mid-2010s and the late 2010s. Two lung cancer pathologists independently confirmed each histologic diagnosis. Method: immunoSEQ multiplex PCR; TCRdb's copy keeps in-frame clones and lacks some. Among about 5,400 clones listed, around 85% were seen once. The length of the CDR3 is 15 residues. Germline lookup yields CDR1 LGHNA and CDR2 YSLEER. Trimming removed 0 bases at V and 4 bases at J, with 12 bases between. The clonotype was recovered from a person in their 70s with lung adenocarcinoma. The chain links TRBV4-3 to TRBJ1-2; D is ambiguous. The sample consisted of FFPE adjacent normal lung tissue. The CDR3 bases are TGCGCCAGCAGCCAAGATCGTATGGACTCCTATGGCTACACCTTC. This sequence encodes CASSQDRMDSYGYTF.